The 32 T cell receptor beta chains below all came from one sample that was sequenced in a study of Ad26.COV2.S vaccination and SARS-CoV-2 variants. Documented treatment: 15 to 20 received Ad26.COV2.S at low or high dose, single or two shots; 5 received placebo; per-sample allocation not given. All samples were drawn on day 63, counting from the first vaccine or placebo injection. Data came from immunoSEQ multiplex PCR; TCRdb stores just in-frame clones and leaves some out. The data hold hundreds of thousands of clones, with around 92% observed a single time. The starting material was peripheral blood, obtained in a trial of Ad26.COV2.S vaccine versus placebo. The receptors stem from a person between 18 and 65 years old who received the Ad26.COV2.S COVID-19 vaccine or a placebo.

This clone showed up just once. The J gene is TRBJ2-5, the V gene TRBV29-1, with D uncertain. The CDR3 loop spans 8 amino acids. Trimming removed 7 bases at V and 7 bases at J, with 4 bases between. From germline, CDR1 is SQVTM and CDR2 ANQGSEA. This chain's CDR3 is CSAGTQYF. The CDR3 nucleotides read TGCAGCGCGGGGACCCAGTACTTC.

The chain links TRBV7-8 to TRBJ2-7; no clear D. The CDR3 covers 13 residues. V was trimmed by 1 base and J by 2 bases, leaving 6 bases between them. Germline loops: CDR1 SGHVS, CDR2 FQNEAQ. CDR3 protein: CASSLGGPYEQYF. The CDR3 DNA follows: TGTGCCAGCAGCTTAGGTGGACCCTACGAGCAGTACTTC.

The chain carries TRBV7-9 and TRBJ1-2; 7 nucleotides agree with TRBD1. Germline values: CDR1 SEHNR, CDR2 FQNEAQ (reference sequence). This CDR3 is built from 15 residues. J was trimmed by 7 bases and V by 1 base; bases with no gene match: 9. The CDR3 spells CASSLDHRDSFGYTF. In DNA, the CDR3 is TGTGCCAGCAGCTTAGACCACCGGGACAGCTTTGGCTACACCTTC.

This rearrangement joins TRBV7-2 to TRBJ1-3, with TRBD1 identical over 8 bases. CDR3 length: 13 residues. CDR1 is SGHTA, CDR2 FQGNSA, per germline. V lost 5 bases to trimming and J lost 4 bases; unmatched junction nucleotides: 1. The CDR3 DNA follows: TGTGCCAGCAGCCGGGACAGGGGAAACACCATATATTTT. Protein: CASSRDRGNTIYF.

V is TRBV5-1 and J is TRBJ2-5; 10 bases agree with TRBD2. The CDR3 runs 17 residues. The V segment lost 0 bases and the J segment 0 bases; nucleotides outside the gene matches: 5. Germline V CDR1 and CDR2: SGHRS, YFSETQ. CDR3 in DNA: TGCGCCAGCAGCTTGGGCCTAGCGGGAGTCTACCAAGAGACCCAGTACTTC. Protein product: CASSLGLAGVYQETQYF.

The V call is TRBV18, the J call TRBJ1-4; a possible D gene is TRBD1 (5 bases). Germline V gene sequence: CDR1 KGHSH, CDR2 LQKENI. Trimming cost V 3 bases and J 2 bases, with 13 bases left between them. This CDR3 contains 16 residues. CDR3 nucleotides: TGTGCCAGCTCACCCGGGGCGGCAGGGACTAATGAAAAACTGTTTTTT. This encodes CASSPGAAGTNEKLFF.

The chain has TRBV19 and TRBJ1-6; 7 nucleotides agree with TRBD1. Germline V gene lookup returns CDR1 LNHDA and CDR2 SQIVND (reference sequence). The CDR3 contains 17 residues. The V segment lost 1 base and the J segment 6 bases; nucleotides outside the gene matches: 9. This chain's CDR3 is CASSIAWATGVNSPLHF. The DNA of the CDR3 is TGTGCCAGTAGTATAGCGTGGGCAACAGGGGTTAATTCACCCCTCCACTTT.

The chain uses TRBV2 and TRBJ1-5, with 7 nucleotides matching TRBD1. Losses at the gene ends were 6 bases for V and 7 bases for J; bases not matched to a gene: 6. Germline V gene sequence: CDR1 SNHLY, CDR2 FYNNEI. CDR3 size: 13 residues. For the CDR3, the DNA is TGTGCCAGCAGGTACTTAGGGGGCCAGCCCCAGCATTTT. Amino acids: CASRYLGGQPQHF. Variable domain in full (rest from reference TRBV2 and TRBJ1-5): EPEVTQTPSHQVTQMGQEVILRCVPISNHLYFYWYRQILGQKVEFLVSFYNNEISEKSEIFDDQFSVERPDGSNFTLKIRSTKLEDSAMYFCASRYLGGQPQHFGDGTRLSIL.

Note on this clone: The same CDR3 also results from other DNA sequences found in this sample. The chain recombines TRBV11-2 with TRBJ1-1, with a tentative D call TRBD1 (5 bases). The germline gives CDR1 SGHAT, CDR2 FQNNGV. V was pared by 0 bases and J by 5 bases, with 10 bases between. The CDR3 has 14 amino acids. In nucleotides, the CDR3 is TGTGCCAGCAGCTTAGAGGTGGGGGGGACTGAAGCTTTCTTT. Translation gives CASSLEVGGTEAFF.

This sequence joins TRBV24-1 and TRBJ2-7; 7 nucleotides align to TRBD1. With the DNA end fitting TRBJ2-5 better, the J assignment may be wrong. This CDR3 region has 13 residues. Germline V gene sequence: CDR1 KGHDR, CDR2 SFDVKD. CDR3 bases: TGTGCCACCAGTGATCCATGGACAGGGACCCAGTACTTC. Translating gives CATSDPWTGTQYF.

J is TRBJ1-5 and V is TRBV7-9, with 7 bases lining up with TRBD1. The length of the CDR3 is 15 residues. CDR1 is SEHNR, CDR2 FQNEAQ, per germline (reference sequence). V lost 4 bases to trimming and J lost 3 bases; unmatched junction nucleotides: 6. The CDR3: CASSWTGQPNQPQHF. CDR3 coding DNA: TGTGCCAGCAGCTGGACGGGACAGCCCAATCAGCCCCAGCATTTT. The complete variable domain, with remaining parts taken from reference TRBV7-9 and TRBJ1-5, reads DTGVSQNPRHKITKRGQNVTFRCDPISEHNRLYWYRQTLGQGPEFLTYFQNEAQLEKSRLLSDRFSAERPKGSFSTLEIQRTEQGDSAMYLCASSWTGQPNQPQHFGDGTRLSIL.

As DNA, the CDR3 is TGCGCCAGCATTCCCGCCTATGGCTACACCTTC. Protein product: CASIPAYGYTF. The rearrangement uses TRBV5-1 and TRBJ1-2, with D uncertain. This CDR3 has 11 amino acids. CDR1 is SGHRS, CDR2 YFSETQ, per germline. Trimming took off 6 bases at V and 4 bases at J, with 7 bases between the two ends.

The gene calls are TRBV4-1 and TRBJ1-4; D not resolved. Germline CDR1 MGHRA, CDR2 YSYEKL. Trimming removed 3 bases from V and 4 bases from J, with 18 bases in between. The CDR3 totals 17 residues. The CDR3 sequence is CASSQDQGGISNEKLFF. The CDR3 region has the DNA TGCGCCAGCAGCCAGGACCAAGGAGGGATTAGTAATGAAAAACTGTTTTTT.

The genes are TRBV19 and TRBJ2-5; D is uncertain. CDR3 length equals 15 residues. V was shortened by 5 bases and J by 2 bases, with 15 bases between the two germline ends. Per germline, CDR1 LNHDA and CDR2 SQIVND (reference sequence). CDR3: CASSPRTVTQETQYF. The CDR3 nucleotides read TGTGCCAGTAGTCCTCGGACCGTGACTCAAGAGACCCAGTACTTC.

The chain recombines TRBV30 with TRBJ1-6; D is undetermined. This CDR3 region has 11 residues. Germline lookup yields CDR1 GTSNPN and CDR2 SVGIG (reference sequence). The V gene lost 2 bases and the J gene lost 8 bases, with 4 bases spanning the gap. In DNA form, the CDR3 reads TGTGCCTGGAGTTCAGATTCACCCCTCCACTTT. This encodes CAWSSDSPLHF.

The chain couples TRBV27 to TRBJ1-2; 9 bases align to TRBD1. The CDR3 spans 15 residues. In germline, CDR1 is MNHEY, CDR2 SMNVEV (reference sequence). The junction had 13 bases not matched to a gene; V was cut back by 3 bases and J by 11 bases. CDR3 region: CASSFTGTGYRGYTF. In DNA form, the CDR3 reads TGTGCCAGCAGTTTTACGGGGACAGGGTATAGGGGTTACACCTTC.

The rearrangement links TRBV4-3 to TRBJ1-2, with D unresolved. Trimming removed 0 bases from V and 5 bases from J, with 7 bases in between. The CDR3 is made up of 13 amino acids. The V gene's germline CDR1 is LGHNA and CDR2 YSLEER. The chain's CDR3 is CASSQDPLYGYTF. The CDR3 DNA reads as TGCGCCAGCAGCCAAGACCCCCTTTATGGCTACACCTTC.

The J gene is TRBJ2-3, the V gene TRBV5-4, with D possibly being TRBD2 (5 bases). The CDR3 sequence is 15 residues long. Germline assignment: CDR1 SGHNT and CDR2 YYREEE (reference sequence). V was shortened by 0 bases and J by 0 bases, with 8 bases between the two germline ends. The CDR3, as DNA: TGTGCCAGCAGCTTGGGAGGACTTAGCACAGATACGCAGTATTTT. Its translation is CASSLGGLSTDTQYF.

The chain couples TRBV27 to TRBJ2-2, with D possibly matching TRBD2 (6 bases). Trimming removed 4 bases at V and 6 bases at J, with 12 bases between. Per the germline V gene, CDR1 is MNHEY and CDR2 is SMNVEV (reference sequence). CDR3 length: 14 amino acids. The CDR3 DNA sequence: TGTGCCAGCAGTTCGGGACTCTGGGCCGGGGAGCTGTTTTTT. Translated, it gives CASSSGLWAGELFF.

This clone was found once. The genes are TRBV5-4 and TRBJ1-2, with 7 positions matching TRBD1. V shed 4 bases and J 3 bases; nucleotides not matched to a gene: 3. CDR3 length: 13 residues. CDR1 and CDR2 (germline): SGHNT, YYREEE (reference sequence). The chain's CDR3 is CASSEGGDYGYTF. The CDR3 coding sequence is TGTGCCAGCAGCGAAGGGGGCGACTATGGCTACACCTTC.

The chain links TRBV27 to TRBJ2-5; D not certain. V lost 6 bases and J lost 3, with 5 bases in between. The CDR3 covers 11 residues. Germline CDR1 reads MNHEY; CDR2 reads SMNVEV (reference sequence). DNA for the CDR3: TGTGCCAGCAGACGGGAAGAGACCCAGTACTTC. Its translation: CASRREETQYF.

CDR3 nucleotides: TGTGCCTCAGGGGGCAGGGGGTACAGGATAGGGCTTGGTGAAGAGTTCTTC. Translation gives CASGGRGYRIGLGEEFF. The chain is built from TRBV27 and TRBJ2-1; 8 bases fit TRBD1. CDR1 MNHEY and CDR2 SMNVEV come from the germline V gene (reference sequence). Losses at the gene ends were 11 bases for V and 14 bases for J; bases not matched to a gene: 29. The CDR3 has 17 amino acids.

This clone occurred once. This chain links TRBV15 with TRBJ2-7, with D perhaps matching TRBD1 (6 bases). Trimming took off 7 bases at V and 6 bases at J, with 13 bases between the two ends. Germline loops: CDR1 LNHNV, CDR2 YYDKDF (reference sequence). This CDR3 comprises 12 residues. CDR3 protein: CATKHRASEQYF. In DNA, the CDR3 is TGTGCCACCAAACACAGGGCTTCCGAGCAGTACTTC.

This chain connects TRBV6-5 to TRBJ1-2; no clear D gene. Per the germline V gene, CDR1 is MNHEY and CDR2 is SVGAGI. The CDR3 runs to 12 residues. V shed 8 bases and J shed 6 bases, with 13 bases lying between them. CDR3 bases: TGTGCCAGCCTAGGGCCGCGGGATGGCTACACCTTC. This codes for CASLGPRDGYTF.

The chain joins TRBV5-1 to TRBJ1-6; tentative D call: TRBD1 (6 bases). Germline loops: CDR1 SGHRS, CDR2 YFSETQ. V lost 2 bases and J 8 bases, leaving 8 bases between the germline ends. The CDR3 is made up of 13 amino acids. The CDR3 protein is CASSLRGDSPLHF. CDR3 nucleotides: TGCGCCAGCAGCTTAAGGGGGGATTCACCCCTCCACTTT.

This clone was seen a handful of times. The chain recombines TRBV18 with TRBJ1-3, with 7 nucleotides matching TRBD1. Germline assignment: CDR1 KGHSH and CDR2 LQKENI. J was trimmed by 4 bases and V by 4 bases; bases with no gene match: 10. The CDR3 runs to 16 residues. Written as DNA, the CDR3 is TGTGCCAGCTCACTTCAAACCGGGACAGTCGGAAACACCATATATTTT. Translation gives CASSLQTGTVGNTIYF.

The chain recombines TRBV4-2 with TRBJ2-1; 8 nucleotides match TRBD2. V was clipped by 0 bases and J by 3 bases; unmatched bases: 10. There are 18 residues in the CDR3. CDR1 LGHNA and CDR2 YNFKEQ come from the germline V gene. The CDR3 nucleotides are TGTGCCAGCAGCCAAGATAGGGTTACTAGCGGCCTCTACAATGAGCAGTTCTTC. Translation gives CASSQDRVTSGLYNEQFF.

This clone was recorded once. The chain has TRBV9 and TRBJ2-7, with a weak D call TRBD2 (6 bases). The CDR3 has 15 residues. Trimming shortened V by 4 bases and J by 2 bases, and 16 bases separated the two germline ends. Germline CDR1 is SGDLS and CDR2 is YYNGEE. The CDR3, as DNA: TGTGCCAGCAGCCCCCTCGCGGGGAGACCCTACGAGCAGTACTTC. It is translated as CASSPLAGRPYEQYF.

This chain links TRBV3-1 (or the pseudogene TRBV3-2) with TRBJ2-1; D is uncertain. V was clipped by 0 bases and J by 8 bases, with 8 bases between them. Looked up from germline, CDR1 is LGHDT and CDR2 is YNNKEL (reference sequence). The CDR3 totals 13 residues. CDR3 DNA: TGTGCCAGCAGCCAAGATAGGCCCGATGAGCAGTTCTTC. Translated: CASSQDRPDEQFF.

This CDR3 is CASSTWGTSGIDEQFF. The CDR3 region has the DNA TGCGCCAGCTCAACCTGGGGGACTAGCGGGATCGATGAGCAGTTCTTC. The chain uses TRBV5-1 and TRBJ2-1; 13 bases are a match to TRBD2. CDR1 SGHRS and CDR2 YFSETQ come from the germline V gene. The J segment lost 8 bases and the V segment lost 7 bases, leaving 12 bases of the junction unmatched. This CDR3 has 16 residues.

The CDR3 loop is CASGLIGPTPYGYTF. CDR3 nucleotides: TGTGCTAGTGGTTTGATAGGACCGACGCCCTATGGCTACACCTTC. J is TRBJ1-2 and V is TRBV12-5; no clear D gene. The ends were cut back, 2 bases at V and 4 bases at J, with 14 bases in the middle. CDR1 and CDR2 from the germline V gene are LGHNT and FRNRAP. The CDR3 covers 15 residues.

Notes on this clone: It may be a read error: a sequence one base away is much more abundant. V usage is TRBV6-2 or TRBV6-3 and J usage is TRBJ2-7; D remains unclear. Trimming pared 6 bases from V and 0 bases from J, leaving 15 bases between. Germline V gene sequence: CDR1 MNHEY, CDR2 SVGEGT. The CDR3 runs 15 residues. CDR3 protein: CASSPQTDSSYEQYF. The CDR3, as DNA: TGTGCCAGCAGCCCTCAGACGGATAGCTCCTACGAGCAGTACTTC.